This TCR beta chain derives from a study of regulatory T cells in long-lasting Graves disease. Findings of the study overall: Patients with persistent disease showed a bias toward TRBV28, TRBJ1-2 and TRBJ2-5.

To note about this clonotype: As yet, its antigen is unknown.

Per the germline V gene, CDR1 is MNHNS and CDR2 is SASEGT. The CDR3 spans 13 residues. Deletions cut 4 bases from V and 1 base from J, with 7 bases between. The time point was: persistent/refractory GD, antithyroid drugs over 5 years with positive TRAb. Scientists built the TCR library using RNA that was extracted from PBMCs. Around 9 milliliters of peripheral blood went into EDTA tubes. Combining iRepertoire HTBI primers with Arm-PCR of CDR3 regions, the authors built TCR beta libraries. Study processing details: In the combined samples, around 60 TRBV and 14 TRBJ segments were identified. TCRdb called the multiplex PCR reads again in MiXCR, with one record for every CDR3 protein. TCRdb's processing, not the authors', yielded these V and J calls. This table has 350,000 to 450,000 distinct CDR3 sequences, around a fifth appearing once.

The sequence derives from a female donor with Graves disease. This material consisted of peripheral blood mononuclear cells (PBMCs), taken when the disease was refractory, from a patient treated with antithyroid drugs. The rearrangement joins TRBV6-1 to TRBJ1-1, with unresolved D. The CDR3 nucleotides are TGTGCCAGCAGTGGCCGAGAGAACACTGAAGCTTTCTTT. This translates into CASSGRENTEAFF.